What follows are 22 T cell receptor beta chains derived from one specimen sequenced in a study of cytotoxic CD8 clonotypes in ibrutinib-treated CLL. Measured with immunoSEQ multiplex PCR; TCRdb has only the in-frame clones, and not every one. The sample holds 150,000 to 200,000 clones, 88% seen once. The sample was PBMCs, taken at disease progression, from a patient treated with ibrutinib. The receptors were sampled from a human donor with chronic lymphocytic leukemia.

This clone was observed a single time. This sequence joins TRBV27 and TRBJ2-7; 8 bases line up with TRBD1. V lost 5 bases, J lost 6 bases, and 15 bases stayed unmatched. The germline V gene encodes CDR1 MNHEY and CDR2 SMNVEV (reference sequence). The CDR3 runs to 16 residues. The CDR3 nucleotides read TGTGCCAGCAGTCCTTGGACAGGGCGTCTAGTGAGCGAGCAGTACTTC. Protein: CASSPWTGRLVSEQYF.

This rearrangement joins TRBV28 to TRBJ1-5; possibly TRBD1 for D (6 bases). CDR3 length equals 13 residues. Trimming pared 6 bases from V and 4 bases from J, leaving 10 bases between. Germline CDR1 reads MDHEN; CDR2 reads SYDVKM. CDR3 nucleotide sequence: TGTGCCAGCAGGAAACAGGGAAATCAGCCCCAGCATTTT. It codes for CASRKQGNQPQHF.

The chain links TRBV5-4 to TRBJ2-2, with D possibly matching TRBD1 (6 bases). V lost 0 bases and J 5 bases, leaving 11 bases between the germline ends. The CDR3 extends over 15 amino acids. Germline values: CDR1 SGHNT, CDR2 YYREEE (reference sequence). CDR3 sequence reads: CASSLAGAVTGELFF. The CDR3 nucleotides read TGTGCCAGCAGCTTGGCAGGGGCGGTGACCGGGGAGCTGTTTTTT.

This clone was observed a handful of times. This rearrangement joins TRBV29-1 to TRBJ1-2, with 10 bases lining up with TRBD1. Trimming removed 6 bases from V and 6 bases from J; junction bases left unmatched: 4. The CDR3 has 12 residues. Germline CDR1 SQVTM, CDR2 ANQGSEA. CDR3 DNA: TGCAGCGTCTGGGGACAGGGGAATGGCTACACCTTC. It translates to CSVWGQGNGYTF. The full variable domain, completed using reference TRBV29-1 and TRBJ1-2, is SAVISQKPSRDICQRGTSLTIQCQVDSQVTMMFWYRQQPGQSLTLIATANQGSEATYESGFVIDKFPISRPNLTFSTLTVSNMSPEDSSIYLCSVWGQGNGYTFGSGTRLTVV.

The rearrangement links TRBV19 to TRBJ2-2; no definite D call. V lost 3 bases to trimming and J lost 5 bases, with 10 bases between them. CDR3 length equals 14 residues. Per the germline V gene, CDR1 is LNHDA and CDR2 is SQIVND (reference sequence). The CDR3: CASSIDWTTGELFF. The DNA for the CDR3 is TGTGCCAGTAGTATCGACTGGACGACCGGGGAGCTGTTTTTT.

Only a few counts were recorded for this clone. In nucleotides, the CDR3 is TGTGCCAGCAGCTTTCTAGTGGGTAGCACAGATACGCAGTATTTT. Its translation is CASSFLVGSTDTQYF. V is TRBV7-2 and J is TRBJ2-3; D ambiguous. Between the trimmed V and J ends, which lost 3 bases and 0 bases, there was a span of 10 bases. Per germline, CDR1 SGHTA and CDR2 FQGNSA. The CDR3 is made up of 15 amino acids.

The rearrangement uses TRBV19 and TRBJ2-7, with 8 bases that match TRBD1. The V gene end was trimmed by 4 bases and the J gene end by 0 bases; junction bases not matched to a gene: 5. The CDR3 has 15 amino acids. Per the germline V gene, CDR1 is LNHDA and CDR2 is SQIVND (reference sequence). As DNA, the CDR3 is TGTGCCAGTAGTAGCCGACAGGGGACCTCCTACGAGCAGTACTTC. Translated, it gives CASSSRQGTSYEQYF.

The J gene is TRBJ2-1, the V gene TRBV28; D gene uncertain. Trimming stripped 4 bases from V and 2 bases from J, with 12 bases between. Germline V gene data show CDR1 as MDHEN and CDR2 as SYDVKM. The CDR3 loop spans 15 amino acids. CDR3 DNA: TGTGCCAGCAGTTCAAACATACGAACCTACAATGAGCAGTTCTTC. Protein product: CASSSNIRTYNEQFF.

This chain links TRBV6-6 with TRBJ2-7; 10 nucleotides agree with TRBD1. CDR1 and CDR2 from the germline V gene are MNHNY and SVGAGI (reference sequence). The CDR3 has 15 residues. V gave up 3 bases and J gave up 5 bases; unmatched junction bases: 7. The CDR3 here is CASSYTRDRGNEQYF. For the CDR3, the DNA is TGTGCCAGCAGTTATACGAGGGACAGGGGTAACGAGCAGTACTTC.

The chain combines TRBV30 with TRBJ2-1; a weak D match, TRBD1 (6 bases). V gave up 0 bases and J gave up 7 bases, with 16 bases separating them. Germline V gene lookup returns CDR1 GTSNPN and CDR2 SVGIG (reference sequence). The length of the CDR3 is 15 residues. CDR3 in amino acids: CAWSVRWGQGNEQFF. In DNA form, the CDR3 reads TGTGCCTGGAGTGTTAGGTGGGGGCAAGGGAATGAGCAGTTCTTC.

The chain joins TRBV5-6 to TRBJ2-5; maybe TRBD1 (5 bases). Trimming pared 0 bases from V and 2 bases from J, leaving 20 bases between. CDR1 is SGHDT and CDR2 is YYEEEE in the germline V gene. This CDR3 spans 18 amino acids. CDR3 sequence: CASSLAPGHPPTQETQYF. The CDR3 DNA is TGTGCCAGCAGCTTGGCGCCAGGACACCCCCCAACTCAAGAGACCCAGTACTTC.

The chain is built from TRBV5-1 and TRBJ2-1; D gene unclear. This CDR3 has 14 residues. The V gene lost 0 bases and the J gene lost 3 bases, with 7 bases spanning the gap. CDR1 is SGHRS and CDR2 is YFSETQ in the germline V gene. The CDR3, as DNA: TGCGCCAGCAGCTTGGGCCAATACTACAATGAGCAGTTCTTC. Protein product: CASSLGQYYNEQFF.

The chain links TRBV6-5 to TRBJ2-5; D is possibly TRBD1 (5 bases). This CDR3 comprises 14 residues. Trimming left V 2 bases short and J 1 base short, with 8 bases between. Germline V lookup: CDR1 MNHEY, CDR2 SVGAGI. The CDR3 bases are TGTGCCAGCAGTTACAGGCAGGGCCAAGAGACCCAGTACTTC. Translated, it gives CASSYRQGQETQYF.

The chain couples TRBV19 to TRBJ1-2; 7 positions match TRBD1. This CDR3 comprises 15 residues. Germline CDR1 and CDR2: LNHDA and SQIVND (reference sequence). V lost 2 bases and J lost 0; bases outside the gene matches: 3. The CDR3, as DNA: TGTGCCAGTAGTATATCAGGGGGAGCTAACTATGGCTACACCTTC. It specifies CASSISGGANYGYTF.

The V call is TRBV9, the J call TRBJ1-3; tentative D call: TRBD1 (5 bases). V shed 3 bases and J shed 0 bases, with 13 bases lying between them. Germline V gives CDR1 SGDLS, CDR2 YYNGEE. This CDR3 is built from 16 residues. The CDR3 is CASSALGRSSGNTIYF. CDR3 in DNA: TGTGCCAGCAGCGCCCTGGGACGGAGCTCTGGAAACACCATATATTTT.

The CDR3 is CASSARAQGRHEQFF. Written as DNA, the CDR3 is TGTGCCAGCAGCGCCCGGGCTCAGGGACGGCATGAGCAGTTCTTC. This chain connects TRBV9 to TRBJ2-1; either TRBD1 or TRBD2 may fit D (5 bases each). This CDR3 region has 15 residues. Germline lookup yields CDR1 SGDLS and CDR2 YYNGEE. Trimming shortened V by 3 bases and J by 8 bases, and 18 bases separated the two germline ends.

This clone appeared once. The CDR3 region has the DNA TGTGCCAGCAGCTTATCGGTCACAGGGAGTCGTGGCTACACCTTC. This codes for CASSLSVTGSRGYTF. V is TRBV7-3 and J is TRBJ1-2; D is possibly TRBD1 (6 bases). CDR1 is SGHTA, CDR2 FQGTGA, per germline. CDR3 length: 15 residues. V was cut by 2 bases and J by 7 bases, with 17 bases left in between.

The chain links TRBV7-8 to TRBJ2-1; 7 nucleotides agree with TRBD2. With V trimmed by 3 bases and J by 0 bases, 5 bases remained unmatched. Germline V gene lookup returns CDR1 SGHVS and CDR2 FQNEAQ. CDR3 length equals 16 residues. CDR3 sequence (DNA): TGTGCCAGCAGCTTGAGGGAGGGCGCCTCCTACAATGAGCAGTTCTTC. Translating gives CASSLREGASYNEQFF.

The chain is built from TRBV30 and TRBJ1-1, with unresolved D. Trimming cost V 5 bases and J 1 base, with 5 bases left between them. Germline V gives CDR1 GTSNPN, CDR2 SVGIG (reference sequence). The CDR3 has 11 amino acids. In DNA, the CDR3 is TGTGCCTGGGGACGGAACACTGAAGCTTTCTTT. Translated: CAWGRNTEAFF.

This chain links TRBV19 with TRBJ2-5, with no clear D. Germline V gene data show CDR1 as LNHDA and CDR2 as SQIVND (reference sequence). Trimming removed 3 bases at V and 3 bases at J, with 5 bases between. This CDR3 has 12 amino acids. CDR3 residues: CASSMFKETQYF. CDR3 DNA: TGTGCCAGTAGTATGTTTAAAGAGACCCAGTACTTC. Drawing the rest from reference TRBV19 and TRBJ2-5, the complete variable domain is DGGITQSPKYLFRKEGQNVTLSCEQNLNHDAMYWYRQDPGQGLRLIYYSQIVNDFQKGDIAEGYSVSREKKESFPLTVTSAQKNPTAFYLCASSMFKETQYFGPGTRLLVL.

This clone was observed a few times. The chain has TRBV2 and TRBJ2-3; D might be TRBD1 (5 bases). This CDR3 is 14 amino acids long. Trimming removed 8 bases from V and 2 bases from J, with 14 bases in between. Germline CDR1 and CDR2: SNHLY and FYNNEI. The CDR3 reads CASAETDLTDTQYF. DNA of the CDR3: TGTGCCAGCGCAGAGACAGACCTCACAGATACGCAGTATTTT.

The chain combines TRBV11-2 with TRBJ2-3; D is possibly TRBD2 (7 bases). Trimming stripped 5 bases from V and 1 base from J, with 22 bases between. This CDR3 is 18 amino acids long. CDR1 is SGHAT and CDR2 is FQNNGV in the germline V gene. The DNA of the CDR3 is TGTGCCAGCAGCCCGCTGAGCGGGACACGAAGGGGCACAGATACGCAGTATTTT. This gives the protein CASSPLSGTRRGTDTQYF.